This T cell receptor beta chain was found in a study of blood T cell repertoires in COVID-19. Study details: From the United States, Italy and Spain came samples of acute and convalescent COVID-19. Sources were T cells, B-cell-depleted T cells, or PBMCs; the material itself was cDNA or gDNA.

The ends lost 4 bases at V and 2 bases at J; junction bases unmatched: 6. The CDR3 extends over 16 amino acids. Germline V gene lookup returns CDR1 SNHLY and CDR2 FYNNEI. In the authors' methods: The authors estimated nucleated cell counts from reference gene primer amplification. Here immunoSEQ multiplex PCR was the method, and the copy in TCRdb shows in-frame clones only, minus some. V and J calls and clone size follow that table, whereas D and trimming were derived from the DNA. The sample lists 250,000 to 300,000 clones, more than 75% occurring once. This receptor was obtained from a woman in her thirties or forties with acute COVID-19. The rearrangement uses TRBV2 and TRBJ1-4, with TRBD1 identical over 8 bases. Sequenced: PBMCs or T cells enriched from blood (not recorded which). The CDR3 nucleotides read TGTGCCAGCAGTGGTCAGGGGGCGAGGACTAATGAAAAACTGTTTTTT. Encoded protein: CASSGQGARTNEKLFF.